The source of this T cell receptor beta chain is a study of T cells of healthy individuals. Using its own MiXCR run on the 5' RACE reads, TCRdb lists one record per CDR3 protein. The profile shows about 96,000 distinct CDR3 sequences, under 20% of them singletons. This CDR3 is built from 18 residues. The V segment lost 4 bases and the J segment 6 bases; nucleotides outside the gene matches: 14. Germline CDR1 MDHEN, CDR2 SYDVKM. This chain links TRBV28 with TRBJ2-3; TRBD2 aligns across 12 bases. The clonotype comes from a human donor in good health. The CDR3 sequence: CASSSPRRASGGGDTQYF. The CDR3 region has the DNA TGTGCCAGCAGTTCCCCACGCCGGGCTAGCGGGGGGGGCGATACGCAGTATTTT.